This T cell receptor beta chain is from a study of chemoradiotherapy in HPV16-positive cancers. Overall study: A couple of HPV16-positive patients' cells yielded candidate HPV-specific clones and common motifs.

The data were produced by immunoSEQ multiplex PCR, yet TCRdb's version contains in-frame clones alone and is incomplete. The sample yields fewer than 7,500 clones, 90% seen once. Trimming cost V 3 bases and J 1 base; bases outside gene matches: 6. The CDR3 covers 15 residues. Looked up from germline, CDR1 is SQVTM and CDR2 is ANQGSEA. This clone was recorded once. Its antigen is unidentified. Whole-study findings and limits: The functional HPV-specific definition rests on just two HPV16-positive patients.

The clonotype was recovered from a human donor with HPV-associated anogenital cancer. The sequenced sample was blood, obtained from a patient who underwent chemoradiotherapy. V is TRBV29-1 and J is TRBJ1-1; 9 nucleotides match TRBD1. CDR3 sequence: CSVDKETGGNTEAFF. DNA of the CDR3: TGCAGCGTTGATAAAGAGACAGGGGGGAACACTGAAGCTTTCTTT.